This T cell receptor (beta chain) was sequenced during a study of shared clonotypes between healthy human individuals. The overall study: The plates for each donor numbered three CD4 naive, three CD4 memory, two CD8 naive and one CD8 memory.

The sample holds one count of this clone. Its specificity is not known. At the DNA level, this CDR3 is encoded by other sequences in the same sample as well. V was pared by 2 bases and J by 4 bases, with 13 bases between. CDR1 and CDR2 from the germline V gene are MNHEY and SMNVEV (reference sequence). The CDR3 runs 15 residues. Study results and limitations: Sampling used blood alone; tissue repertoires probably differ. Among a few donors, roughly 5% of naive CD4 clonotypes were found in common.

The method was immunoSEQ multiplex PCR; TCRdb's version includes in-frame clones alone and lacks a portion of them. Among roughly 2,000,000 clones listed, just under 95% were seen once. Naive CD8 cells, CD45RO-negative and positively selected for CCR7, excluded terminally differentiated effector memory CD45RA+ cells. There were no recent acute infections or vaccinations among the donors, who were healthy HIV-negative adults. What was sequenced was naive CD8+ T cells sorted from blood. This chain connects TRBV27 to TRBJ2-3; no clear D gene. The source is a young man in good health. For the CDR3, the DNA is TGTGCCAGCAGTTTAGGAACGGGTGGGCCAGATACGCAGTATTTT. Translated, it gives CASSLGTGGPDTQYF.